What follows are 27 T cell receptor beta chains derived from one specimen sequenced in a study of T cell responses to AZD1222 COVID-19 vaccine. Profiled with immunoSEQ multiplex PCR; TCRdb holds only in-frame clones, not every one. The sample lists some 150,000 clones; about nine tenths were seen once. The material was peripheral blood, obtained on day 0 of AZD1222 vaccination. The source is an adult in good health.

The chain links TRBV7-8 to TRBJ1-5, with unresolved D. The V and J ends lost 2 bases and 0 bases respectively, with 5 bases between them. Germline CDR1 reads SGHVS; CDR2 reads FQNEAQ. There are 14 residues in the CDR3. This CDR3 reads CASSLQNSNQPQHF. Here the CDR3 DNA reads TGTGCCAGCAGCTTACAGAATAGCAATCAGCCCCAGCATTTT.

V is TRBV28 and J is TRBJ2-1; perhaps D is TRBD1 or TRBD2 (5 bases each). Germline values: CDR1 MDHEN, CDR2 SYDVKM. V lost 6 bases and J lost 7, with 16 bases in between. This CDR3 comprises 14 residues. CDR3 sequence reads: CASSPRDPQNEQFF. CDR3 bases: TGTGCCAGCAGCCCAAGGGACCCCCAAAATGAGCAGTTCTTC.

The chain uses TRBV6-5 and TRBJ2-2, with D unresolved. Germline V gene sequence: CDR1 MNHEY, CDR2 SVGAGI. The CDR3 sequence is 13 residues long. V was clipped by 8 bases and J by 7 bases, with 14 bases between them. The CDR3 DNA sequence: TGTGCCAGCGCATATCAGGCAGTCGGGGAGCTGTTTTTT. This gives the protein CASAYQAVGELFF.

This chain links TRBV28 with TRBJ1-5, with 10 bases fitting TRBD1. The V gene's germline CDR1 is MDHEN and CDR2 SYDVKM. With V trimmed by 6 bases and J by 5 bases, 7 bases remained unmatched. The CDR3 is made up of 15 amino acids. The chain's CDR3 is CASRGQGIVYQPQHF. The CDR3 DNA is TGTGCCAGCAGGGGACAGGGGATTGTGTATCAGCCCCAGCATTTT. The full variable domain, with the rest looked up from reference TRBV28 and TRBJ1-5, is DVKVTQSSRYLVKRTGEKVFLECVQDMDHENMFWYRQDPGLGLRLIYFSYDVKMKEKGDIPEGYSVSREKKERFSLILESASTNQTSMYLCASRGQGIVYQPQHFGDGTRLSIL.

The chain is built from TRBV5-4 and TRBJ2-2, with D possibly being TRBD1 (6 bases). Trimming left V 4 bases short and J 5 bases short, with 21 bases between. The CDR3 has 17 amino acids. The V gene's germline CDR1 is SGHNT and CDR2 YYREEE (reference sequence). The CDR3 DNA follows: TGTGCCAGCAGCCCAACAACCCAAGCCAGGGGTACCGGGGAGCTGTTTTTT. Encoded protein: CASSPTTQARGTGELFF.

The chain combines TRBV5-1 with TRBJ1-4; D uncertain. Trimming took 0 bases from V and 0 from J, leaving 6 bases between them. Germline V lookup: CDR1 SGHRS, CDR2 YFSETQ. The CDR3 consists of 15 residues. CDR3 residues: CASSLAGATNEKLFF. CDR3 nucleotides: TGCGCCAGCAGCTTGGCCGGGGCAACTAATGAAAAACTGTTTTTT. The variable domain in full, with the rest retrieved from reference TRBV5-1 and TRBJ1-4, is KAGVTQTPRYLIKTRGQQVTLSCSPISGHRSVSWYQQTPGQGLQFLFEYFSETQRNKGNFPGRFSGRQFSNSRSEMNVSTLELGDSALYLCASSLAGATNEKLFFGSGTQLSVL.

The chain carries TRBV7-9 and TRBJ2-7; maybe TRBD1 (5 bases). V lost 5 bases and J 3 bases, leaving 11 bases between the germline ends. This CDR3 contains 13 residues. Germline values: CDR1 SEHNR, CDR2 FQNEAQ (reference sequence). CDR3 residues: CASSGVQGYEQYF. In DNA, the CDR3 is TGTGCCAGCAGCGGCGTTCAGGGCTACGAGCAGTACTTC.

The chain has TRBV28 and TRBJ1-2; maybe TRBD1 (6 bases). CDR1 is MDHEN, CDR2 SYDVKM, per germline. The CDR3 spans 15 residues. Trimming removed 4 bases from V and 0 bases from J, with 12 bases in between. Here the CDR3 DNA reads TGTGCCAGCAGTTGGCGGGGGCAAGCTAACTATGGCTACACCTTC. Residues: CASSWRGQANYGYTF.

This chain joins TRBV28 and TRBJ1-1, with D possibly matching TRBD1 (5 bases). CDR1 is MDHEN, CDR2 SYDVKM, per germline. V lost 9 bases, J lost 1 base, and 21 bases lay in between. CDR3 length: 16 residues. The CDR3 loop reads CASRAGKLLWNTEAFF. CDR3 DNA sequence: TGTGCCAGTAGAGCAGGGAAACTTTTATGGAACACTGAAGCTTTCTTT.

The V and J genes are TRBV5-1 and TRBJ2-7; D is perhaps TRBD2 (7 bases). Germline lookup yields CDR1 SGHRS and CDR2 YFSETQ. The CDR3 spans 15 residues. V was trimmed by 4 bases and J by 4 bases, leaving 18 bases between them. In DNA, the CDR3 is TGCGCCAGCAGCAAAGTCAAAGGGGGGGTATACGAGCAGTACTTC. Its protein is CASSKVKGGVYEQYF.

V is TRBV7-2 and J is TRBJ1-2; weak D call: TRBD1 (5 bases). The V end was cut by 1 base, the J end by 0 bases, with 15 bases between. CDR1 is SGHTA and CDR2 is FQGNSA in the germline V gene. The CDR3 length is 17 residues. CDR3 nucleotide sequence: TGTGCCAGCAGCTTAGAAGAAATCAGGGTCCCTAACTATGGCTACACCTTC. Protein: CASSLEEIRVPNYGYTF.

The chain recombines TRBV3-1 (or the pseudogene TRBV3-2) with TRBJ1-4; D not certain. This CDR3 has 19 amino acids. Trimming took 1 base from V and 3 from J, leaving 21 bases between them. Germline V gene data show CDR1 as LGHDT and CDR2 as YNNKEL (reference sequence). This CDR3 is CASSQVGHPRQVANEKLFF. CDR3 nucleotide sequence: TGTGCCAGCAGCCAAGTTGGGCATCCAAGACAAGTGGCTAATGAAAAACTGTTTTTT.

The chain combines TRBV27 with TRBJ1-5, with D perhaps TRBD1 (6 bases). Germline CDR1 is MNHEY and CDR2 is SMNVEV (reference sequence). This CDR3 has 14 amino acids. Trimming cost V 4 bases and J 5 bases, with 12 bases left between them. As DNA, the CDR3 is TGTGCCAGCAGTTCATTACAGGGAGATCAGCCCCAGCATTTT. Amino acids: CASSSLQGDQPQHF.

The chain is built from TRBV5-8 and TRBJ1-1, with D perhaps matching TRBD1 (5 bases). Looked up from germline, CDR1 is SGHTS and CDR2 is YDEGEE. Between the trimmed V and J ends, which lost 4 bases and 4 bases, there was a span of 20 bases. This CDR3 spans 16 amino acids. Here the CDR3 DNA reads TGTGCCAGCAGCCCCGTACGGGACCACCGCCGCACTGAAGCTTTCTTT. Its translation: CASSPVRDHRRTEAFF.

This clone has just one count. The chain joins TRBV29-1 to TRBJ2-1, with unresolved D. CDR3 length: 11 amino acids. Germline V gives CDR1 SQVTM, CDR2 ANQGSEA. The germline V and J ends were trimmed by 4 bases and 13 bases, with 14 bases remaining between them. Here the CDR3 reads CSVVVRRSQFF. CDR3 bases: TGCAGCGTTGTTGTTAGGAGATCCCAGTTCTTC.

V gene TRBV9 combines with J gene TRBJ2-5; D is uncertain. The germline V gene encodes CDR1 SGDLS and CDR2 YYNGEE. CDR3 length: 13 residues. Trimming took 0 bases from V and 5 from J, leaving 8 bases between them. The CDR3 DNA sequence: TGTGCCAGCAGCGTAGGGTCGAGGGAGACCCAGTACTTC. It encodes CASSVGSRETQYF.

The chain combines TRBV5-6 with TRBJ1-2; perhaps TRBD1 as D (6 bases). Trimming shortened V by 4 bases and J by 2 bases, and 15 bases separated the two germline ends. The CDR3 length is 15 residues. Germline lookup yields CDR1 SGHDT and CDR2 YYEEEE. CDR3 coding DNA: TGTGCCAGCAGCCCACCGGCAGGGGAGAACTATGGCTACACCTTC. Its protein is CASSPPAGENYGYTF.

This chain joins TRBV3-1 (or the pseudogene TRBV3-2) and TRBJ1-6; D unclear. CDR3 size: 13 residues. Trimming removed 1 base at V and 8 bases at J, with 6 bases between. Germline V lookup: CDR1 LGHDT, CDR2 YNNKEL (reference sequence). The CDR3 DNA reads as TGTGCCAGCAGCCAAGCTCGAGATTCACCCCTCCACTTT. This codes for CASSQARDSPLHF.

This rearrangement joins TRBV28 to TRBJ2-7; the match to TRBD1 covers 9 bases. V shed 7 bases and J 5 bases; nucleotides not matched to a gene: 12. Per the germline V gene, CDR1 is MDHEN and CDR2 is SYDVKM. The CDR3 runs to 15 residues. CDR3 protein: CASTVGGTGLNEQYF. The CDR3 region has the DNA TGTGCCAGCACCGTAGGCGGGACAGGGTTAAACGAGCAGTACTTC.

This clone was detected once. The V call is TRBV2, the J call TRBJ2-7, with D hard to call. There are 13 residues in the CDR3. The V gene lost 6 bases and the J gene lost 0 bases, with 9 bases spanning the gap. Germline-derived CDR1 and CDR2 are SNHLY and FYNNEI. The CDR3, as DNA: TGTGCCAGCAGCCGCGAGCTCTCCTACGAGCAGTACTTC. Translating it yields CASSRELSYEQYF. The full variable domain, completed using reference TRBV2 and TRBJ2-7, is EPEVTQTPSHQVTQMGQEVILRCVPISNHLYFYWYRQILGQKVEFLVSFYNNEISEKSEIFDDQFSVERPDGSNFTLKIRSTKLEDSAMYFCASSRELSYEQYFGPGTRLTVT.

The J gene is TRBJ1-3, the V gene TRBV6-5; perhaps TRBD1 as D (5 bases). The V gene lost 6 bases and the J gene lost 6 bases, with 18 bases spanning the gap. CDR1 and CDR2 from the germline V gene are MNHEY and SVGAGI. There are 15 residues in the CDR3. CDR3 DNA sequence: TGTGCCAGCAGATTTGGGAGGGGCGTTAAAAACACCATATATTTT. It encodes CASRFGRGVKNTIYF.

This rearrangement joins TRBV6-5 to TRBJ2-7; perhaps TRBD1 as D (6 bases). The germline gives CDR1 MNHEY, CDR2 SVGAGI. V lost 1 base and J lost 2, with 9 bases in between. The CDR3 is made up of 14 amino acids. The DNA of the CDR3 is TGTGCCAGCAGTTACTTCAGGGGAACCTACGAGCAGTACTTC. This translates into CASSYFRGTYEQYF.

J is TRBJ2-7 and V is TRBV6-5, with D hard to call. Germline V gives CDR1 MNHEY, CDR2 SVGAGI. The V end lost 0 bases, the J end lost 0 bases, and 9 bases lay between the germline ends. The CDR3 runs to 15 residues. DNA of the CDR3: TGTGCCAGCAGTTACTCGCCAGAATCCTCCTACGAGCAGTACTTC. As protein: CASSYSPESSYEQYF.

The chain has TRBV7-2 and TRBJ2-5; D assignment may be TRBD1 or TRBD2 (5 bases each). The V gene lost 5 bases and the J gene lost 1 base, with 8 bases spanning the gap. There are 13 residues in the CDR3. Germline CDR1 and CDR2: SGHTA and FQGNSA. The DNA of the CDR3 is TGTGCCAGCAGCCCAGGGACCCAAGAGACCCAGTACTTC. As protein: CASSPGTQETQYF.

The V and J genes are TRBV4-2 and TRBJ1-4; D possibly corresponds to TRBD1 (5 bases). Trimming left V 0 bases short and J 0 bases short, with 17 bases between. The CDR3 sequence is 19 residues long. Germline V lookup: CDR1 LGHNA, CDR2 YNFKEQ. The CDR3: CASSQEGTMVRATNEKLFF. CDR3 coding DNA: TGTGCCAGCAGCCAAGAGGGGACGATGGTTCGCGCAACTAATGAAAAACTGTTTTTT.

This clone was counted a single time. CDR3 sequence (DNA): TGTGCCAGCAGCTTACGAGGGGCCAGTTACGAGCAGTACTTC. Its protein product is CASSLRGASYEQYF. This chain joins TRBV7-2 and TRBJ2-7; D possibly uses TRBD1 or TRBD2 (5 bases each). The CDR3 runs 14 residues. Trimming took off 2 bases at V and 4 bases at J, with 12 bases between the two ends. Germline CDR1 and CDR2: SGHTA and FQGNSA.

The gene calls are TRBV27 and TRBJ2-1; possibly TRBD1 or TRBD2 for D (5 bases each). CDR3 length equals 14 residues. V lost 7 bases and J lost 5, with 15 bases in between. Germline V CDR1 and CDR2: MNHEY, SMNVEV (reference sequence). This CDR3 is CASTNGGAHNEQFF. The DNA of the CDR3 is TGTGCCAGCACAAATGGGGGAGCACACAATGAGCAGTTCTTC.